This note documents a single TCR beta chain sequence. Its specificity is not known. The data stem from a study of cytomegalovirus exposure and HLA in healthy donors. General study points: Published work reported that the classifier diagnosed cytomegalovirus status with high specificity and sensitivity. The study put some 150 TCR beta chains on its list as cytomegalovirus-associated. A few chains linked to CMV were shown in vitro to be specific for CMV antigens.

Donors were drawn from the approximately 130-subject validation cohort, separate from the roughly 670-subject first cohort. This CDR3 has 14 amino acids. The germline CDR1 and CDR2 sequences are LNHDA and SQIVND (reference sequence). Germline trimming cut 6 bases from V and 4 bases from J; bases unmatched to any gene: 5. Measured with immunoSEQ multiplex PCR; TCRdb has only the in-frame clones, and not every one. The data hold about 140,000 clones, with less than 90% observed a single time. The material sequenced was PBMCs. The rearrangement uses TRBV19 and TRBJ2-5; TRBD1 agrees at 10 bases. The receptor was isolated from a man between 18 and 35 years old in good health and CMV-seronegative. The CDR3 here is CASRGTGVGETQYF. CDR3 sequence (DNA): TGTGCCAGTAGAGGGACAGGGGTCGGAGAGACCCAGTACTTC.